Listed here are 11 T cell receptor beta chains from one sample, sequenced in a study of CD8 T cells in ankylosing spondylitis. TCRdb independently ran MiXCR on the 5' RACE reads; one entry per CDR3 protein. The data hold 300,000 to 400,000 distinct CDR3 sequences, with approximately 22% observed a single time. The specimen sequenced was blood, either unsorted or a sorted T cell fraction (not recorded which). The receptors originated from a male donor with ankylosing spondylitis or in good health (not recorded which).

This clonotype was seen a few times. This sequence joins TRBV7-9 and TRBJ2-1; D call uncertain. The germline V gene has CDR1 SEHNR and CDR2 FQNEAQ (reference sequence). This CDR3 spans 14 amino acids. The ends were cut back, 3 bases at V and 5 bases at J, with 11 bases in the middle. The CDR3 region has the DNA TGTGCCAGCAGCTTTCAAGATCTCAACAATGAGCAGTTCTTC. Translation gives CASSFQDLNNEQFF.

The J gene is TRBJ2-1, the V gene TRBV12-3 or TRBV12-4; 8 bases are shared with TRBD1. Trimming took 8 bases from V and 4 from J; bases not matched to a gene: 10. CDR3 length equals 15 residues. The CDR3: CASLAGTGPYNEQFF. The CDR3 DNA reads as TGTGCCAGCCTAGCCGGGACAGGCCCGTACAATGAGCAGTTCTTC.

This clonotype was found a few times. This chain connects TRBV12-3 or TRBV12-4 to TRBJ1-4; weak D call: TRBD1 (5 bases). There are 14 residues in the CDR3. Trimming left V 2 bases short and J 13 bases short, with 17 bases between. The CDR3 DNA reads TGTGCCAGCAGTTTATACGGTTTGGCGGACATACTGTTTTTT. Protein sequence: CASSLYGLADILFF.

The gene calls are TRBV5-5 and TRBJ2-7; the match to TRBD2 covers 10 bases. Trimming at V came to 0 bases and at J to 4 bases, leaving 7 bases not matched to a gene. Germline loops: CDR1 SGHKS, CDR2 YYEKEE (reference sequence). The CDR3 extends over 16 amino acids. The CDR3 coding sequence is TGTGCCAGCAGCTTGGCCGGGGTAGCGGGGGGTTACGAGCAGTACTTC. Translating gives CASSLAGVAGGYEQYF.

The rearrangement links TRBV29-1 to TRBJ2-1, with 8 positions matching TRBD1. This CDR3 is built from 14 residues. CDR1 is SQVTM and CDR2 is ANQGSEA in the germline V gene. With 6 bases clipped from V and 8 bases from J, the junction kept 12 bases outside the gene matches. The CDR3 spells CSVDQGASRHEQFF. The DNA of the CDR3 is TGCAGCGTGGACCAGGGGGCTTCTAGGCATGAGCAGTTCTTC.

This clonotype has only a few counts. This chain uses TRBV4-1 with TRBJ2-7, with 8 bases identical to TRBD2. The CDR3 length is 15 residues. V was clipped by 3 bases and J by 5 bases; unmatched bases: 9. The germline CDR1 and CDR2 sequences are MGHRA and YSYEKL. This CDR3 is CASSHEGSGDHEQYF. CDR3 nucleotides: TGCGCCAGCAGCCACGAGGGTAGCGGGGACCACGAGCAGTACTTC.

Only a few counts were recorded for this clonotype. One junction end does not reproduce the germline sequence, and a read error may be involved. This chain's CDR3 is CASSLDRGSYEQYF. CDR3 nucleotides: TGTGCCAGCAGCTTGGACAGGGGGTCCTACGAGCAGTACTTC. This chain joins TRBV5-1 and TRBJ2-7; 10 bases line up with TRBD1. This CDR3 spans 14 amino acids. Germline loops: CDR1 SGHRS, CDR2 YFSETQ.

The chain couples TRBV4-1 to TRBJ2-4; D remains ambiguous. V was shortened by 1 base and J by 8 bases, with 12 bases between the two germline ends. In germline, CDR1 is MGHRA, CDR2 YSYEKL. This CDR3 contains 14 residues. The CDR3 sequence is CASSQAIDWDIQYF. The CDR3 DNA sequence: TGCGCCAGCAGCCAAGCGATAGACTGGGACATTCAGTACTTC.

This chain connects TRBV6-5 to TRBJ1-1; tentative D call: TRBD1 (5 bases). Looked up from germline, CDR1 is MNHEY and CDR2 is SVGAGI. The CDR3 is made up of 13 amino acids. Trimming stripped 5 bases from V and 7 bases from J, with 14 bases between. DNA for the CDR3: TGTGCCAGCAGTAACGGGGCGCCTCGTGAAGCTTTCTTT. Its translation is CASSNGAPREAFF.

This clonotype has just one count. This chain links TRBV7-9 with TRBJ2-7, with 10 nucleotides matching TRBD1. The CDR3 spans 14 residues. CDR1 SEHNR and CDR2 FQNEAQ come from the germline V gene (reference sequence). V was pared by 5 bases and J by 5 bases, with 6 bases of the junction left unmatched. The CDR3 reads CASSPDRGLHEQYF. CDR3 in DNA: TGTGCCAGCAGCCCCGACAGGGGGCTCCACGAGCAGTACTTC.

The chain carries TRBV20-1 and TRBJ2-1; D gene unclear. Trimming pared 3 bases from V and 4 bases from J, leaving 13 bases between. The CDR3 is made up of 14 amino acids. Germline CDR1 and CDR2: DFQATT and SNEGSKA (reference sequence). The CDR3, as DNA: TGCAGTGCTAGCCGGTTCGAGCCTTACAATGAGCAGTTCTTC. The encoded protein is CSASRFEPYNEQFF.